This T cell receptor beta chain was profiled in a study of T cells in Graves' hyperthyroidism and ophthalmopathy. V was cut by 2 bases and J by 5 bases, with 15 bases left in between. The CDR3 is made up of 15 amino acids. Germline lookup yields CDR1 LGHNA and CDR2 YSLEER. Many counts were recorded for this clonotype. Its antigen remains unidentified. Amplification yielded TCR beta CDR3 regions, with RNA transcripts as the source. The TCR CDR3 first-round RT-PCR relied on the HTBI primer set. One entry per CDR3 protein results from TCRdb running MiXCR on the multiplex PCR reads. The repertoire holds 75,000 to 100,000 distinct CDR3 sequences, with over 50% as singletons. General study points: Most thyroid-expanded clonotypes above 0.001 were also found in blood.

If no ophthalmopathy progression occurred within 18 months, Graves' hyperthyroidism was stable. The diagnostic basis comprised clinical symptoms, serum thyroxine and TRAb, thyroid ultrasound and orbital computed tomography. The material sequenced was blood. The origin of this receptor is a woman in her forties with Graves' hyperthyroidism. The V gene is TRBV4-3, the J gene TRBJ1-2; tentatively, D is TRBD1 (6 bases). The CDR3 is CASSQRGASIYGYTF. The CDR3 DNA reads TGCGCCAGCAGCCAAAGGGGGGCGTCCATATATGGCTACACCTTC.